The 4 T cell receptor beta chains given below trace back to one sample, sequenced in a study of cytomegalovirus exposure and HLA in healthy donors. PCR primers comprised 60 Vbeta and 13 Jbeta primers. Using immunoSEQ multiplex PCR, the repertoire was profiled, and TCRdb retains in-frame clones only, with some absent. Found here are some 150,000 clones, about 70% of them singletons; the top ten hold about 3.8%. Material: PBMCs. These receptor sequences come from a man in his late teens or twenties in good health and CMV-seronegative.

The CDR3 region is CASTDDRRTYEQYF. CDR3 nucleotides: TGTGCCAGCACCGACGACAGGAGAACCTACGAGCAGTACTTC. This chain joins TRBV6-1 and TRBJ2-7, with a possible D match to TRBD1 (6 bases). The CDR3 contains 14 residues. Germline assignment: CDR1 MNHNS and CDR2 SASEGT. The germline V and J ends were trimmed by 7 bases and 2 bases, with 15 bases remaining between them.

This rearrangement joins TRBV6-5 to TRBJ2-3, with no clear D. This CDR3 has 14 amino acids. V was pared by 8 bases and J by 2 bases, with 14 bases between. The germline V gene encodes CDR1 MNHEY and CDR2 SVGAGI. As DNA, the CDR3 is TGTGCCAGCCTATCCGAGAGGAACACAGATACGCAGTATTTT. This encodes CASLSERNTDTQYF.

V usage is TRBV19 and J usage is TRBJ1-2; D ambiguous. Trimming stripped 2 bases from V and 0 bases from J, with 7 bases between. Germline values: CDR1 LNHDA, CDR2 SQIVND (reference sequence). The CDR3 totals 14 residues. The CDR3 DNA sequence: TGTGCCAGTAGTATAACTGAACCTAACTATGGCTACACCTTC. Its protein product is CASSITEPNYGYTF.

The chain combines TRBV7-6 with TRBJ2-1; 12 nucleotides align to TRBD1. After removal of 0 bases from V and 5 bases from J, the junction contained 2 bases not matched to a gene. The V gene's germline CDR1 is SGHVS and CDR2 FNYEAQ. CDR3 size: 16 residues. CDR3 residues: CASSLAGQGANNEQFF. CDR3 nucleotide sequence: TGTGCCAGCAGCTTAGCGGGACAGGGGGCTAACAATGAGCAGTTCTTC. Filled out from reference TRBV7-6 and TRBJ2-1, the complete variable domain reads GAGVSQSPRYKVTKRGQDVALRCDPISGHVSLYWYRQALGQGPEFLTYFNYEAQQDKSGLPNDRFSAERPEGSISTLTIQRTEQRDSAMYRCASSLAGQGANNEQFFGPGTRLTVL.